The text below deals with one T cell receptor (beta chain). The sample originates from a study of OX40 agonist ivuxolimab in advanced cancers. Looking at the study overall: Participants could have had prior anti-PD-1, anti-PD-L1 or anti-CTLA-4 therapy, and less than 45% had some.

The CDR3 length is 14 residues. The V segment lost 3 bases and the J segment 6 bases; nucleotides outside the gene matches: 4. CDR1 is KGHSH and CDR2 is LQKENI in the germline V gene. TCRdb keeps only in-frame clones here, not all; method: immunoSEQ multiplex PCR. The repertoire holds just under 45,000 clones, with 80% as singletons. The chain couples TRBV18 to TRBJ2-2, with 7 bases fitting TRBD1. The clonotype originates from an adult with an advanced solid tumor such as melanoma, head and neck, liver or kidney cancer. Sequences were derived from CD4+ or CD8+ T cells sorted from blood, sampled in a trial of the OX40 agonist ivuxolimab. The CDR3 region is CASSPSQGSGELFF. Here the CDR3 DNA reads TGTGCCAGCTCACCTTCACAGGGGTCCGGGGAGCTGTTTTTT.